This paragraph covers one T cell receptor beta chain sequence. Germline trimming cut 3 bases from V and 2 bases from J; bases unmatched to any gene: 5. CDR3 length: 15 amino acids. Germline-derived CDR1 and CDR2 are SGDLS and YYNGEE. Time point: patch test 3, about 24 weeks after DPC sensitization. The treatment: therapeutic diphenylcyclopropenone sensitization with weekly scalp DPC. The data belong to a study of human T cells and chemical hapten exposure. Looking at the study overall: Patients received weekly diphenylcyclopropenone doses to the scalp throughout the approximately 23-week study. Patch testing was performed with 0.01% DPC on the upper back, with reading at 6 days. Alopecia areata, totalis or universalis was found in mostly female patients.

MiXCR, run by TCRdb on the RACE reads, gives a single entry per CDR3 protein. The repertoire holds some 180,000 distinct CDR3 sequences, with about 22% as singletons. The sequenced sample was whole blood, obtained in connection with sensitization to the hapten diphenylcyclopropenone (DPC). This sequence was found in a woman aged 40 to 55 with alopecia areata. Some clones in this sample may be carry-over from other donors' samples. The chain couples TRBV9 to TRBJ2-1; TRBD1 matches 7 bases. CDR3 protein: CASSGQGNTYNEQFF. In DNA form, the CDR3 reads TGTGCCAGCAGCGGACAGGGCAACACCTACAATGAGCAGTTCTTC.